The sequence of this T cell receptor (beta chain) was determined in a study of cytomegalovirus exposure and HLA in healthy donors. Study-level background: There were about 85 million unique TCRs (from HLA-typed donors) in an early data release. Findings and caveats of the study: Indistinguishability led to the exclusion of some V segments, TRBV6-2 and TRBV6-3 included.

The PCR was carried out with 60 Vbeta primers and 13 Jbeta primers. Assay used: immunoSEQ multiplex PCR; TCRdb lists only in-frame clones, some missing. The listing contains fewer than 200,000 clones. Regarding donors, all were healthy bone marrow donors. The V gene's germline CDR1 is MNHEY and CDR2 SVGAGI. The CDR3 length is 13 residues. Trimming took off 6 bases at V and 7 bases at J, with 13 bases between the two ends. A remark on this clone: The antigen remains unidentified.

Sequencing input: PBMCs. The chain recombines TRBV6-5 with TRBJ1-5; D unresolved. The source of this sequence is a woman aged 55-69 years in good health and CMV-seronegative. The CDR3 nucleotides are TGTGCCAGCAGCAACGAGGGAATACAGCCCCAGCATTTT. It is translated as CASSNEGIQPQHF.